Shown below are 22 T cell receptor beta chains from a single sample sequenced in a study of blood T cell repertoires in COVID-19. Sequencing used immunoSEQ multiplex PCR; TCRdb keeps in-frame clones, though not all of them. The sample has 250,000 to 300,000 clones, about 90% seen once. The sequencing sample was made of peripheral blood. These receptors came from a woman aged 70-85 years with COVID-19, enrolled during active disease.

The CDR3 here is CASSEFSGRGIDTQYF. As DNA, the CDR3 is TGTGCCAGCAGTGAATTTAGCGGGAGGGGGATAGATACGCAGTATTTT. This chain connects TRBV25-1 to TRBJ2-3; 11 bases are shared with TRBD2. V lost 1 base to trimming and J lost 5 bases; unmatched junction nucleotides: 5. Germline V CDR1 and CDR2: MGHDK, SYGVNS. The CDR3 covers 16 residues.

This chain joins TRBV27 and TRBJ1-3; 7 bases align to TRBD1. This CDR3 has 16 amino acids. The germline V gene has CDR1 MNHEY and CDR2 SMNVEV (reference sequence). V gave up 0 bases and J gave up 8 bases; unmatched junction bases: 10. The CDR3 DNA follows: TGTGCCAGCAGTTTATCAGGACAGGCAAGCATAGACACCATATATTTT. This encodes CASSLSGQASIDTIYF.

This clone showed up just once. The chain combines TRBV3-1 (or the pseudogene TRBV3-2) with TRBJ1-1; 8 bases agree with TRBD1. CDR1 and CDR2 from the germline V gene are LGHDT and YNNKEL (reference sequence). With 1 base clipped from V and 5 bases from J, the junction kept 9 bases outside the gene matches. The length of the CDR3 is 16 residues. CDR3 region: CASSQVDQGARTEAFF. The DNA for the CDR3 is TGTGCCAGCAGCCAAGTGGACCAGGGGGCGCGGACTGAAGCTTTCTTT.

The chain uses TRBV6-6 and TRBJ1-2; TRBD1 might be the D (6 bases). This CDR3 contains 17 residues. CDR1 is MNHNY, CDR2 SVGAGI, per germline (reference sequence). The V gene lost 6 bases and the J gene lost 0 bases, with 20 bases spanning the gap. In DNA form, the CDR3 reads TGTGCCAGCAGCCGAGGGGCCAGGGGTCCTTCTAACTATGGCTACACCTTC. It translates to CASSRGARGPSNYGYTF.

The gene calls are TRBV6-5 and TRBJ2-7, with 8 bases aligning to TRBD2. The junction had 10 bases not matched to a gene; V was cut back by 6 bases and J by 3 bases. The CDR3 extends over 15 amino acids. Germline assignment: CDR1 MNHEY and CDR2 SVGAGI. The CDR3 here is CASSLQRELFYEQYF. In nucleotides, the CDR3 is TGTGCCAGCAGCCTTCAGCGGGAGTTGTTCTACGAGCAGTACTTC.

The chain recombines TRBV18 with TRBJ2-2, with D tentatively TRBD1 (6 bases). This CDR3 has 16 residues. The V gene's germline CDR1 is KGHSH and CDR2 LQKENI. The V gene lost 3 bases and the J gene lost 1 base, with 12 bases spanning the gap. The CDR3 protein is CASSPVPQGNTGELFF. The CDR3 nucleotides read TGTGCCAGCTCACCGGTTCCACAGGGGAACACCGGGGAGCTGTTTTTT.

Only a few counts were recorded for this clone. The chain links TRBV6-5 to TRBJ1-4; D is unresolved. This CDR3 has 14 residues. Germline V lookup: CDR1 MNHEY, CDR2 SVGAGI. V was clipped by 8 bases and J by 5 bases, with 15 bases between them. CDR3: CASLDTGINEKLFF. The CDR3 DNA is TGTGCCAGCCTCGACACGGGGATCAATGAAAAACTGTTTTTT.

The CDR3 bases are TGTGCCAGCAGCCAAGTAGCGGGCAACTCCTACGAGCAGTACTTC. Its protein is CASSQVAGNSYEQYF. The J gene is TRBJ2-7, the V gene TRBV4-2; 7 bases fit TRBD2. The CDR3 runs to 15 residues. Germline V gives CDR1 LGHNA, CDR2 YNFKEQ. Germline trimming cut 1 base from V and 0 bases from J; bases unmatched to any gene: 3.

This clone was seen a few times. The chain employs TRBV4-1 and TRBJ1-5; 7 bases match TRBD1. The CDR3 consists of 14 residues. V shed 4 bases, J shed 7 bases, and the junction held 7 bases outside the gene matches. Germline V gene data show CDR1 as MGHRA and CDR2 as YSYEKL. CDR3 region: CASSREQGRQPQHF. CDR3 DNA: TGCGCCAGCAGCCGAGAACAGGGGAGACAGCCCCAGCATTTT.

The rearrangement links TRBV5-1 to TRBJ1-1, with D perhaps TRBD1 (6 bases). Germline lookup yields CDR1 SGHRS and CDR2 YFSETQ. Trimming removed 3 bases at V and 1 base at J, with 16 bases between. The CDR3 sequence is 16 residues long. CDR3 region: CASSSLSETGNTEAFF. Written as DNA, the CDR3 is TGCGCCAGCAGCTCTTTGTCTGAGACAGGGAACACTGAAGCTTTCTTT.

CDR3 sequence reads: CASSLGAGRTDTQYF. In DNA, the CDR3 is TGTGCCAGCAGCTTAGGTGCGGGACGCACAGATACGCAGTATTTT. This chain links TRBV11-2 with TRBJ2-3, with TRBD2 as a possible D gene (6 bases). The CDR3 has 15 residues. Germline loops: CDR1 SGHAT, CDR2 FQNNGV. The V and J ends lost 1 base and 1 base respectively, with 9 bases between them.

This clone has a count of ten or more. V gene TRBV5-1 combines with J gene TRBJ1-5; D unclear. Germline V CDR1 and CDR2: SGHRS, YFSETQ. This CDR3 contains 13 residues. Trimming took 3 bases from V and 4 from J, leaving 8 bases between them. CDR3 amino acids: CASSYSGNQPQHF. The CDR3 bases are TGCGCCAGCAGCTATTCAGGTAATCAGCCCCAGCATTTT.

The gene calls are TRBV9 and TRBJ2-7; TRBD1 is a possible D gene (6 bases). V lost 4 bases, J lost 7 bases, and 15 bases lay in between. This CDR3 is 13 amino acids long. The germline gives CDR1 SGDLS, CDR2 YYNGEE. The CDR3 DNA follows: TGTGCCAGCAGCCCCCGGACAGAGGGGGAGCAGTACTTC. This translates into CASSPRTEGEQYF. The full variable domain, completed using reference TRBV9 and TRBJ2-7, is DSGVTQTPKHLITATGQRVTLRCSPRSGDLSVYWYQQSLDQGLQFLIQYYNGEERAKGNILERFSAQQFPDLHSELNLSSLELGDSALYFCASSPRTEGEQYFGPGTRLTVT.

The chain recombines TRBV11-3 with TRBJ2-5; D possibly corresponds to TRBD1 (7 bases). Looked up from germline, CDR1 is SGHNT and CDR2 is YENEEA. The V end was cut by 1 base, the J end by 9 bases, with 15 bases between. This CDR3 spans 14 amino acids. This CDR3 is CASSLGGQGEAQYF. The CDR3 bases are TGTGCCAGCAGCTTAGGCGGGCAGGGGGAGGCCCAGTACTTC.

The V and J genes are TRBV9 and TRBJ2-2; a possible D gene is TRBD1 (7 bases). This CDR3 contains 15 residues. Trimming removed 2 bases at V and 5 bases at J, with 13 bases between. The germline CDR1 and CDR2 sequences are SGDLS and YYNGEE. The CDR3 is CASSVQTGRTGELFF. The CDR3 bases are TGTGCCAGCAGCGTCCAGACAGGGAGGACCGGGGAGCTGTTTTTT.

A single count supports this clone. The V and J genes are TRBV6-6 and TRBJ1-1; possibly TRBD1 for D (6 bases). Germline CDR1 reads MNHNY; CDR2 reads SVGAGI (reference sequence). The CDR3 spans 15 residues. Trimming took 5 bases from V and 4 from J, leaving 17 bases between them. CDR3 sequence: CASSTRRGGATEAFF. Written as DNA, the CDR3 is TGTGCCAGCAGTACCCGTCGGGGGGGCGCCACTGAAGCTTTCTTT.

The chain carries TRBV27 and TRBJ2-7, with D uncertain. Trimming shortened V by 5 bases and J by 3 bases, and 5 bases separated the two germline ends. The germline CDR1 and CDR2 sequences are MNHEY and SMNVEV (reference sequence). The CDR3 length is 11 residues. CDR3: CASSHNYEQYF. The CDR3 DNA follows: TGTGCCAGCAGTCACAACTACGAGCAGTACTTC.

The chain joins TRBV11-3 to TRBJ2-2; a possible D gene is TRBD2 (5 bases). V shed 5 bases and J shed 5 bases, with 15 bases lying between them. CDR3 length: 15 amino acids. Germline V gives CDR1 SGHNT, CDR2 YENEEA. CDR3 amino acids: CASSIGFGETGELFF. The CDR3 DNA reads TGTGCCAGCAGCATAGGGTTCGGGGAGACCGGGGAGCTGTTTTTT.

Here the CDR3 reads CASSPTRQGYTYEQYF. The CDR3 nucleotides are TGTGCCAGCAGCCCAACCCGGCAGGGTTATACGTACGAGCAGTACTTC. V and J are TRBV11-2 and TRBJ2-7, with D possibly TRBD1 on 5 matching bases. The CDR3 covers 16 residues. Germline V gene data show CDR1 as SGHAT and CDR2 as FQNNGV. Trimming removed 5 bases at V and 4 bases at J, with 21 bases between.

The CDR3 DNA is TGTGCCAGCAGCAAACCGGGAACCCCCGATGGCTACACCTTC. Its protein product is CASSKPGTPDGYTF. The V call is TRBV9, the J call TRBJ1-2; the D is unclear. The V and J ends lost 4 bases and 6 bases respectively, with 16 bases between them. CDR1 is SGDLS, CDR2 YYNGEE, per germline. The CDR3 consists of 14 residues. Combining the CDR3 with reference TRBV9 and TRBJ1-2 gives the whole variable domain DSGVTQTPKHLITATGQRVTLRCSPRSGDLSVYWYQQSLDQGLQFLIQYYNGEERAKGNILERFSAQQFPDLHSELNLSSLELGDSALYFCASSKPGTPDGYTFGSGTRLTVV.

In nucleotides, the CDR3 is TGTGCCAGCAGGCGTACCTCCTCAGGGGGCCTTACTGAAGCTTTCTTT. Translated: CASRRTSSGGLTEAFF. This sequence joins TRBV28 and TRBJ1-1, with 8 bases aligning to TRBD1. This CDR3 region has 16 residues. V shed 6 bases and J 5 bases; nucleotides not matched to a gene: 14. Germline CDR1 MDHEN, CDR2 SYDVKM.

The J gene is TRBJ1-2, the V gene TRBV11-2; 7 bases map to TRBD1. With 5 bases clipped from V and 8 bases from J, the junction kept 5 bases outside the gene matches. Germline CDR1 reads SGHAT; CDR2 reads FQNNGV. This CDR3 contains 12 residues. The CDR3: CASSPAGGGYTF. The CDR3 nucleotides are TGTGCCAGCAGCCCAGCAGGGGGAGGCTACACCTTC.